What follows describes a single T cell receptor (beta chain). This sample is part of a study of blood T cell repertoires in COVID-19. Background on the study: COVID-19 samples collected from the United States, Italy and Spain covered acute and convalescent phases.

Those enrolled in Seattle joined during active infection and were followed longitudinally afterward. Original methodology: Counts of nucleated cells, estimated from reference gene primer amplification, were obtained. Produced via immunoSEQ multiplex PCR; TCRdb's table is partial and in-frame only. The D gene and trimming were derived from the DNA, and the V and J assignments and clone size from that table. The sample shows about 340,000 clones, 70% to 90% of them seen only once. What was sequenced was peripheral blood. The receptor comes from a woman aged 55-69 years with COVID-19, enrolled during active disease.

The DNA of the CDR3 is TGTGCCAGCAGCTTATTCAGGTCGGGGGACACTGAAGCTTTCTTT. Its translation is CASSLFRSGDTEAFF. V usage is TRBV7-9 and J usage is TRBJ1-1; D might be TRBD1 (5 bases). From germline, CDR1 is SEHNR and CDR2 FQNEAQ (reference sequence). Trimming left V 2 bases short and J 3 bases short, with 13 bases between. The CDR3 sequence is 15 residues long.